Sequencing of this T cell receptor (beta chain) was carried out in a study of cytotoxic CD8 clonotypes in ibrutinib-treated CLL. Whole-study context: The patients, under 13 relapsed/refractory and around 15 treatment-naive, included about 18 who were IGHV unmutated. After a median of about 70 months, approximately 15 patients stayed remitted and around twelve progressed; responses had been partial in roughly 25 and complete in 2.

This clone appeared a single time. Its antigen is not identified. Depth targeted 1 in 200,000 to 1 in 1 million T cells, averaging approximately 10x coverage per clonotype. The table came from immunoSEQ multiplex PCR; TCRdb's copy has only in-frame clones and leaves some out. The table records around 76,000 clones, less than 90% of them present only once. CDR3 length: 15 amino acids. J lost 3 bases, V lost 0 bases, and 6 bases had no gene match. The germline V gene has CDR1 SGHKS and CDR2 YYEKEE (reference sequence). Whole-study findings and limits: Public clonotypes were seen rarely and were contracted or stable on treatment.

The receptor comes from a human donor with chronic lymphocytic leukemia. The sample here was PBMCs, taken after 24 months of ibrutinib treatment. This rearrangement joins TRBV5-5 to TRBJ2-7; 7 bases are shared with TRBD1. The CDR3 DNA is TGTGCCAGCAGCTTGGATGTGACAGGGATCTACGAGCAGTACTTC. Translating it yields CASSLDVTGIYEQYF.